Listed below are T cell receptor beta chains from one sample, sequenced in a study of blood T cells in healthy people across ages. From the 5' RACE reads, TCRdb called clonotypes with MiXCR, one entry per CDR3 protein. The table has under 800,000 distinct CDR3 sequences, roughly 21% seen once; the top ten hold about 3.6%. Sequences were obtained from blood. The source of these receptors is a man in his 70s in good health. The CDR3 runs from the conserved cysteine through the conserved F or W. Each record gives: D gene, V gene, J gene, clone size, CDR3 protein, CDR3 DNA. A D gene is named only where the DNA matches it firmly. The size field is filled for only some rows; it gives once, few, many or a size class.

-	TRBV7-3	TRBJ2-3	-	CASSDRNTDTQYF	TGTGCCAGCAGTGACCGGAACACAGATACGCAGTATTTT
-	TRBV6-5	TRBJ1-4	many	CASSYSMGMGEKLFF	TGTGCCAGCAGTTACTCGATGGGGATGGGAGAAAAACTGTTTTTT
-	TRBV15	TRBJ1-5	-	CATSRGKDSNQPQHF	TGTGCCACCAGCAGAGGCAAGGATAGCAATCAGCCCCAGCATTTT
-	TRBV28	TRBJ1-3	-	CVSSPPTGAASGNTIYF	TGTGTCAGCAGTCCGCCCACGGGGGCGGCCTCTGGAAACACCATATATTTT
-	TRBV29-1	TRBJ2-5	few	CSVGWGHQETQYF	TGCAGCGTTGGATGGGGGCACCAAGAGACCCAGTACTTC
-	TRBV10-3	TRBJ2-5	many	CAISESTSQETQYF	TGTGCCATCAGTGAGTCGACAAGTCAAGAGACCCAGTACTTC
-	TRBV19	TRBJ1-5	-	CASRPLRGEGGNQPQHF	TGTGCCAGTAGACCCCTCCGGGGGGAGGGAGGCAATCAGCCCCAGCATTTT
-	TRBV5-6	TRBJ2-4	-	CASSLAKGGLYIQYF	TGTGCCAGCAGCTTGGCCAAAGGGGGATTGTACATTCAGTACTTC
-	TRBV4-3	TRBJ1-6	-	CASSQERDGRVNSPLHF	TGCGCCAGCAGCCAAGAGAGAGACGGACGCGTCAATTCACCCCTCCACTTT
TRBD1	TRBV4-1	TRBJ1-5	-	CASSPSGTGGGQPQHF	TGCGCCAGCAGCCCGTCCGGGACAGGGGGCGGTCAGCCCCAGCATTTT
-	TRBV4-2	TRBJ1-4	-	CASSPVTDEKLFF	TGTGCCAGCAGCCCCGTCACAGATGAAAAACTGTTTTTT
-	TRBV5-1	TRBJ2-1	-	CASSFDKTYNEQFF	TGCGCCAGCAGCTTCGACAAGACCTACAATGAGCAGTTCTTC
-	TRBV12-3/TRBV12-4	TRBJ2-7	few	CATAAGSRAYEQYF	TGTGCCACGGCCGCAGGTTCACGGGCCTACGAGCAGTACTTC
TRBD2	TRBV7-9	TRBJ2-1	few	CASSNVSTSGRQFF	TGTGCCAGCAGCAACGTTTCGACTAGCGGGCGGCAGTTCTTC
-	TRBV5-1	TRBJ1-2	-	CASSLASVNYGYTF	TGCGCCAGCAGCTTGGCCTCAGTTAACTATGGCTACACCTTC
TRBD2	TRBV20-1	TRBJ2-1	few	CSAEGLAGDNEQFF	TGCAGTGCAGAAGGACTAGCGGGAGACAATGAGCAGTTCTTC
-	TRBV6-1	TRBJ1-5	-	CASSGVLSPQHF	TGTGCCAGCAGTGGGGTGTTGTCACCCCAGCATTTT
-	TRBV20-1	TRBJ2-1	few	CSARVLSKNYNEQFF	TGCAGTGCTAGAGTCCTTAGCAAAAACTACAATGAGCAGTTCTTC
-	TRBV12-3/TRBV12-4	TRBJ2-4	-	CASSLMLAKNIQYF	TGTGCCAGCAGTTTAATGTTAGCCAAAAACATTCAGTACTTC
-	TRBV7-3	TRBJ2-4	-	CASSPAGGAKNIQYF	TGTGCCAGCAGCCCCGCAGGGGGGGCCAAAAACATTCAGTACTTC
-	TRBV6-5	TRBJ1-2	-	CASRTVRSYGYTF	TGTGCCAGCAGGACCGTACGGAGCTATGGCTACACCTTC
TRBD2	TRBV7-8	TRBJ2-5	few	CASSLVSGGKTQYF	TGTGCCAGCAGCTTAGTATCGGGGGGAAAGACCCAGTACTTC
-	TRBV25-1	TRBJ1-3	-	CASSERDPLSGNTIYF	TGTGCCAGCAGTGAACGCGATCCCCTCTCTGGAAACACCATATATTTT
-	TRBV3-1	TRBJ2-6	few	CASSQEGASGANVLTF	TGTGCCAGCAGCCAAGAGGGAGCCTCTGGGGCCAACGTCCTGACTTTC
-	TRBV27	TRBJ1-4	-	CASSLPNTEKLFF	TGTGCCAGCAGTTTACCTAATACCGAAAAACTGTTTTTT